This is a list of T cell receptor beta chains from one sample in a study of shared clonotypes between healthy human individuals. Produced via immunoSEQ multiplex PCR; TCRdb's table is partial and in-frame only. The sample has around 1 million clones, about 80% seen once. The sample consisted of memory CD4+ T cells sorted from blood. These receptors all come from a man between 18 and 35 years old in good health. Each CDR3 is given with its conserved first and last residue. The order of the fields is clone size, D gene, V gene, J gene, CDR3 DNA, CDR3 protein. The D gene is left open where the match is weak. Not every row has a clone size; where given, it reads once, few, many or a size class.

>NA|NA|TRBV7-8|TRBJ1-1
TGTGCCAGCAGCCCCGGGTCTCTCGGGACTGAAGCTTTCTTT
CASSPGSLGTEAFF
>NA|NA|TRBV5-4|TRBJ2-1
TGTGCCAGCAGCTTGTTCAACCAGGAGCAGTTCTTC
CASSLFNQEQFF
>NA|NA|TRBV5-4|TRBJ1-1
TGTGCCAGCAGCTTGGCCACCATCGGGGGATTGGAAGCTTTCTTT
CASSLATIGGLEAFF
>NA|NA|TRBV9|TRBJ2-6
TGTGCCAGCAGCCGTTTCTCGGGGGCCAACGTCCTGACTTTC
CASSRFSGANVLTF
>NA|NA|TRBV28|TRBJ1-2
TGCGCCAGCAGTTTTTCCGGGTATGGCTACACCTTC
CASSFSGYGYTF
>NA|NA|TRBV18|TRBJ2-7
TGTGCCAGCTCACCGCGGTCCGGGGACCTAAGCGAGCAGTACTTC
CASSPRSGDLSEQYF
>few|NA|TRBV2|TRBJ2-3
TGTGCCAGCAGGCTGGTAGAATCCAGCCTCCTTCCGGATACGCAGTATTTT
CASRLVESSLLPDTQYF
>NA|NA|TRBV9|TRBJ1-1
TGTGCCAGCAGCCTTTCCCCTACAGGTTACCAGGAAGCTTTCTTT
CASSLSPTGYQEAFF
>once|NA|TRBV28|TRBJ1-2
TGTGCCAGTGGAGGGGGGACTAACTATGGCTACACCTTC
CASGGGTNYGYTF
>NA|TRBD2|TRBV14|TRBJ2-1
TGTGCCAGCAGCCAGTATACGGACATAGGGAGGGACAATGAGCAGTTCTTC
CASSQYTDIGRDNEQFF
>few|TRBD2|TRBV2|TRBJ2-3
TGTGCCAGCAGTGTCGGACTAGCGGGAGATACGCAGTATTTT
CASSVGLAGDTQYF
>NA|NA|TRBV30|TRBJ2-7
TGTGCCTGGAGCGGGGCGGCCACGCGGGCGTATTTC
CAWSGAATRAYF
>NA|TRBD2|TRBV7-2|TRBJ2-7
TGTGCCAGCAGCTACCTAGCGGGTAAAAGCTCCTACGAGCAGTACTTC
CASSYLAGKSSYEQYF
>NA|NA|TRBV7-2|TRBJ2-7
TGTGCCAGCAGCTTGCCCCCCCTGCGCGAGCAGTACTTC
CASSLPPLREQYF
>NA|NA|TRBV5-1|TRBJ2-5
TGCGCCAGCAGCTTGCACGGGGGCCGGGAAGAGACCCAGTACTTC
CASSLHGGREETQYF
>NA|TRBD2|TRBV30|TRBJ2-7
TGTGCCTGGAGTCCACTAGGCGGGGGGACCTACGAGCAGTACTTC
CAWSPLGGGTYEQYF
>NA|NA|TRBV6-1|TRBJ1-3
TGTGCCAGCAGCCCTGTTGTGGGCTCTGGAAACACCATATATTTT
CASSPVVGSGNTIYF
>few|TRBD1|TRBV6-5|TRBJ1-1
TGTGCCAGCAGTTATACAGGGGACACTGAAGCTTTCTTT
CASSYTGDTEAFF
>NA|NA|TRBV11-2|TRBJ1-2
TGTGCCAGCAGCTTAGATCGCACAGGAGTATATGGCTACACCTTC
CASSLDRTGVYGYTF
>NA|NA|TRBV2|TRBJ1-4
TGTGCCAGCAGTGAATACGAAAAACTGTTTTTT
CASSEYEKLFF
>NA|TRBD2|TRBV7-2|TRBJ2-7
TGTGCCAGCAGCTTACCTAGCGGGAGAGGAGGAAAGTACTTC
CASSLPSGRGGKYF
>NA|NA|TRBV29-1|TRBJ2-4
TGCAGCGTTGAAGATTCGGCGAATAAAAACATTCAGTACTTC
CSVEDSANKNIQYF